Included here is one T cell receptor (beta chain) sequence, with context. As originally analysed: Amplification of reference gene primers provided the estimated nucleated cell counts. Sequenced by immunoSEQ multiplex PCR; TCRdb stores in-frame clones only, minus some. The V and J calls and the clone size are those of that table, but D and trimming were determined from the DNA. Among hundreds of thousands of clones, just over 85% were seen once, and the ten largest hold more than 1.4%. This CDR3 contains 14 residues. This record belongs to a study of blood T cell repertoires in COVID-19. About the study: From the United States, Italy and Spain came samples of acute and convalescent COVID-19. Sources were T cells, B-cell-depleted T cells, or PBMCs; the material itself was cDNA or gDNA.

The clonotype originates from a woman in her twenties or thirties with active or convalescent COVID-19. V is TRBV21-1 and J is TRBJ2-7; the table calls TRBD2, which could not be checked here. TRBV21-1 counts as a pseudogene. The specimen sequenced was peripheral blood. CDR3 nucleotides: TGTGCCAGCTGGAGCCCAGCGGGAGTCTACGAGCAGTACTTC. Protein sequence: CASWSPAGVYEQYF.